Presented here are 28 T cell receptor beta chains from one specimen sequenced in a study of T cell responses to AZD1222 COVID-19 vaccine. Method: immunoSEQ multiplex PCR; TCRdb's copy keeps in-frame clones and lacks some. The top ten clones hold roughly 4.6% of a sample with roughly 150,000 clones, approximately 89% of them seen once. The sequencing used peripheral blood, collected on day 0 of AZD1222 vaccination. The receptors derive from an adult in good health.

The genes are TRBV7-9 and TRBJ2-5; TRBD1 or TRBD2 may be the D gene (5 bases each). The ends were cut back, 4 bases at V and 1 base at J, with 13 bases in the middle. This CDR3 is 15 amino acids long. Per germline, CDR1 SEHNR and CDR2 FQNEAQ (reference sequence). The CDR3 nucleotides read TGTGCCAGCAGCTCGGCGGGCAGGGTCCAAGAGACCCAGTACTTC. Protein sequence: CASSSAGRVQETQYF.

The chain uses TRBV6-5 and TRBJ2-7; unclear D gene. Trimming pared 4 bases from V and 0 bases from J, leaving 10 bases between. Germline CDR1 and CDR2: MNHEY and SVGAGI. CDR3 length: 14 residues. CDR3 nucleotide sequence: TGTGCCAGCAGTTTGTGGGAAACCTCCTACGAGCAGTACTTC. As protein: CASSLWETSYEQYF.

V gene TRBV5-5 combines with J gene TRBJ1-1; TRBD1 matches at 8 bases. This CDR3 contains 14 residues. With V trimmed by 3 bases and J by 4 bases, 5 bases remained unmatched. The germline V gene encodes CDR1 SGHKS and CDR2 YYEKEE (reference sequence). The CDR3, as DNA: TGTGCCAGCAGCTCGTCGACAGGGGCCACTGAAGCTTTCTTT. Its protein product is CASSSSTGATEAFF.

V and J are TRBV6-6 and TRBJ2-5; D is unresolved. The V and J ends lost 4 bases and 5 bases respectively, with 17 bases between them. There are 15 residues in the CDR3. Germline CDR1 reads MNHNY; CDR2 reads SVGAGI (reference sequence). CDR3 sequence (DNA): TGTGCCAGCAGTTCACGAAGCCAACCCAGGGAGACCCAGTACTTC. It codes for CASSSRSQPRETQYF.

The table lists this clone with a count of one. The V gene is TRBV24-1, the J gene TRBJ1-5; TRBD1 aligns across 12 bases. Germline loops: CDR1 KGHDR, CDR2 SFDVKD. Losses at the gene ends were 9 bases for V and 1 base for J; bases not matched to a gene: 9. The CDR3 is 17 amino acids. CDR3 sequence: CATSPRDRGLSNQPQHF. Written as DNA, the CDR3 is TGTGCCACCTCACCCCGGGACAGGGGGCTCAGCAATCAGCCCCAGCATTTT.

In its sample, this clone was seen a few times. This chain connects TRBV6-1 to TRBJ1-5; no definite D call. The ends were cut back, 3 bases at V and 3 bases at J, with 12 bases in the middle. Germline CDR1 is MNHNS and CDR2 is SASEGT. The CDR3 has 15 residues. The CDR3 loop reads CASSDRGPFNQPQHF. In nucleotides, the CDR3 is TGTGCCAGCAGTGATAGAGGTCCCTTCAATCAGCCCCAGCATTTT.

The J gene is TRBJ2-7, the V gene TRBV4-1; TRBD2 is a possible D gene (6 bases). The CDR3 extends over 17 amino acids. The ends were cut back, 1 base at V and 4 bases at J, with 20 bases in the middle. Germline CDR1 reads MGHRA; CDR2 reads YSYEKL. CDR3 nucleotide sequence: TGCGCCAGCAGCCAAGGGAGGGGTCTGACGAGAGGGTACGAGCAGTACTTC. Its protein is CASSQGRGLTRGYEQYF.

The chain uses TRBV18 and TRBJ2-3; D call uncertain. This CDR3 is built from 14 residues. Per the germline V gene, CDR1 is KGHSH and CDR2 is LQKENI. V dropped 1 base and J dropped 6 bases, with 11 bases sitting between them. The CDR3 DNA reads TGTGCCAGCTCACCACTTTCGGGCCTGGATACGCAGTATTTT. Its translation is CASSPLSGLDTQYF.

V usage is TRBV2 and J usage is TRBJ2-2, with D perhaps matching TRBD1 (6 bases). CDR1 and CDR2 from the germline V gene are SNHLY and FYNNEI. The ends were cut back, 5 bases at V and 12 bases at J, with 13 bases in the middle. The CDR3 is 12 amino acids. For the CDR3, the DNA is TGTGCCAGCAGTCCCCCGACAGGAAAGCTGTTTTTT. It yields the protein CASSPPTGKLFF.

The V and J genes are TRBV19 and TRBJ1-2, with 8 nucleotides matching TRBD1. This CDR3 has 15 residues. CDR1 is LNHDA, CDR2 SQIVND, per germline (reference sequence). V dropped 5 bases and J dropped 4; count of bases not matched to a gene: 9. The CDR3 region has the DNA TGTGCCAGTAGTCCTCAGGGGGCGTACAGCTATGGCTACACCTTC. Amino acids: CASSPQGAYSYGYTF.

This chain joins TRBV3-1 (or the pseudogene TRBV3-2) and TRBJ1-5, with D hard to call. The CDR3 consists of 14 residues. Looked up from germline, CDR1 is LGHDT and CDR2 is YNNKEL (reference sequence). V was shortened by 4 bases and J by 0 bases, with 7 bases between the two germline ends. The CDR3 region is CASSPPNSNQPQHF. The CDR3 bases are TGTGCCAGCAGCCCCCCAAATAGCAATCAGCCCCAGCATTTT.

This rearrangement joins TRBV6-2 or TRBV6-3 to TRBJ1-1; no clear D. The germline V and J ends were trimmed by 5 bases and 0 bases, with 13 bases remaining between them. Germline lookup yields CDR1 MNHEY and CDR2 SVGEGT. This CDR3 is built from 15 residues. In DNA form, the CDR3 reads TGTGCCAGCAGTCCCGGACTTTGGATGAACACTGAAGCTTTCTTT. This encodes CASSPGLWMNTEAFF.

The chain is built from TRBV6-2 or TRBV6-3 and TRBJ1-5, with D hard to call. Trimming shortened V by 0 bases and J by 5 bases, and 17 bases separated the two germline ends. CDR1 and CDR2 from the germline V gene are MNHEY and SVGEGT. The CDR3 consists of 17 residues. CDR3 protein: CASSYSVGEELDQPQHF. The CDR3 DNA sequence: TGTGCCAGCAGTTACTCGGTCGGCGAGGAACTGGATCAGCCCCAGCATTTT.

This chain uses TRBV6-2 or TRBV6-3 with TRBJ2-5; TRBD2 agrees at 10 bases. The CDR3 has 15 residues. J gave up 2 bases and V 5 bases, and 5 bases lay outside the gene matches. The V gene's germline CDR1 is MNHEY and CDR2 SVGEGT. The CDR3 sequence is CASSKAGGGQETQYF. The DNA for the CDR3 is TGTGCCAGCAGTAAAGCGGGAGGGGGTCAAGAGACCCAGTACTTC.

This CDR3 reads CASSFGRIKETQYF. Here the CDR3 DNA reads TGTGCCAGCAGTTTTGGCCGGATTAAAGAGACCCAGTACTTC. V usage is TRBV28 and J usage is TRBJ2-5; the D is unclear. Germline V gene sequence: CDR1 MDHEN, CDR2 SYDVKM. V gave up 3 bases and J gave up 3 bases, with 11 bases separating them. The CDR3 runs 14 residues.

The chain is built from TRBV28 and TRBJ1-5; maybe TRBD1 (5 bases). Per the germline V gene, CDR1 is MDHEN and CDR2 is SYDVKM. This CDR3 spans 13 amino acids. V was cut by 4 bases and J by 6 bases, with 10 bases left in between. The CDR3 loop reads CASSWGVPQPQHF. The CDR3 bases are TGTGCCAGCAGTTGGGGGGTCCCTCAGCCCCAGCATTTT. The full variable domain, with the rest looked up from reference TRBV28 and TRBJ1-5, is DVKVTQSSRYLVKRTGEKVFLECVQDMDHENMFWYRQDPGLGLRLIYFSYDVKMKEKGDIPEGYSVSREKKERFSLILESASTNQTSMYLCASSWGVPQPQHFGDGTRLSIL.

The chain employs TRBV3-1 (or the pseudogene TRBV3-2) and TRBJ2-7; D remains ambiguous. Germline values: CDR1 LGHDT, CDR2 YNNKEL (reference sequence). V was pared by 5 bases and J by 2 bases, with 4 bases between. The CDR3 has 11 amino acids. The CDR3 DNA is TGTGCCAGCAGCTCCACCTACGAGCAGTACTTC. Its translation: CASSSTYEQYF.

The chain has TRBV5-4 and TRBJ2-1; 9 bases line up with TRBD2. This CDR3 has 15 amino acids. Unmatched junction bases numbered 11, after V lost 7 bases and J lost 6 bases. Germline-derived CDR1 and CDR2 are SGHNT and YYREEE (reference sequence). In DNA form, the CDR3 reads TGTGCCAGCTCCCTGGGGCGGGAGGGATTCAATGAGCAGTTCTTC. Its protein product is CASSLGREGFNEQFF.

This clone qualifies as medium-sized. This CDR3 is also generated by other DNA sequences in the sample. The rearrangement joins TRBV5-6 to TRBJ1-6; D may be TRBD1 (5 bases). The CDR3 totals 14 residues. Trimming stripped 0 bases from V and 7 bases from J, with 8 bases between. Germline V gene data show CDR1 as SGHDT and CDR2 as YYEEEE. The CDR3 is CASSLAGYNSPLHF. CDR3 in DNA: TGTGCCAGCAGCTTGGCAGGGTACAATTCACCCCTCCACTTT. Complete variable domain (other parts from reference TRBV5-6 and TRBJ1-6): DAGVTQSPTHLIKTRGQQVTLRCSPKSGHDTVSWYQQALGQGPQFIFQYYEEEERQRGNFPDRFSGHQFPNYSSELNVNALLLGDSALYLCASSLAGYNSPLHFGNGTRLTVT.

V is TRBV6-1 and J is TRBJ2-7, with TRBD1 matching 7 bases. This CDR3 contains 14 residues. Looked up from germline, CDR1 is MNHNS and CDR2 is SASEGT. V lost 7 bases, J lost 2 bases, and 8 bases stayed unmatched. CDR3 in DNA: TGTGCCAGCATGTGGGGACAGCGAGCCTACGAGCAGTACTTC. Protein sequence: CASMWGQRAYEQYF.

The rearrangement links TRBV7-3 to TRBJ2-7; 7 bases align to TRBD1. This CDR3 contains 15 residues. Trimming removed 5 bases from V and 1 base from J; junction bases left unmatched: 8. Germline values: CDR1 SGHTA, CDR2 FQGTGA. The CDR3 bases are TGTGCCAGCAGCCCCTCCGGGACAGCATCCTACGAGCAGTACTTC. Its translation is CASSPSGTASYEQYF.

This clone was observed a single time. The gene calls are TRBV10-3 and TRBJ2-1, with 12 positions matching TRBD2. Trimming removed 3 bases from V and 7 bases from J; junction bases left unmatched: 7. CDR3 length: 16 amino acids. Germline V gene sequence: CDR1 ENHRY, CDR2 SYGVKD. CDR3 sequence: CAISELAGGEGNEQFF. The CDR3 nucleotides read TGTGCCATCAGTGAACTAGCGGGAGGCGAGGGGAATGAGCAGTTCTTC.

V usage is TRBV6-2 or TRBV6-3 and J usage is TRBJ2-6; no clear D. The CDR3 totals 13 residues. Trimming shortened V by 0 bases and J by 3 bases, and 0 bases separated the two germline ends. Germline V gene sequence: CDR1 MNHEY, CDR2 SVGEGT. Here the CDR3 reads CASSYSGANVLTF. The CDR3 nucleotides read TGTGCCAGCAGTTACTCTGGGGCCAACGTCCTGACTTTC.

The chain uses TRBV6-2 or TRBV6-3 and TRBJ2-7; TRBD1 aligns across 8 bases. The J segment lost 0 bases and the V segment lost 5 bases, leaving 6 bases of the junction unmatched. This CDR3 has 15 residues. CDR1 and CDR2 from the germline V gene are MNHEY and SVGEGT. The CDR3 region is CASSKTGEGSYEQYF. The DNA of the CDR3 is TGTGCCAGCAGTAAGACAGGGGAAGGCTCCTACGAGCAGTACTTC.

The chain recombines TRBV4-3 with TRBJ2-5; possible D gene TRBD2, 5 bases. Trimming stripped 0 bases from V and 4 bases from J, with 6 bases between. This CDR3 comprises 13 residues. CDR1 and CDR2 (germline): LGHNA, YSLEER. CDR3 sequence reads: CASSQDRGETQYF. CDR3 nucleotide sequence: TGCGCCAGCAGCCAAGATCGGGGAGAGACCCAGTACTTC.

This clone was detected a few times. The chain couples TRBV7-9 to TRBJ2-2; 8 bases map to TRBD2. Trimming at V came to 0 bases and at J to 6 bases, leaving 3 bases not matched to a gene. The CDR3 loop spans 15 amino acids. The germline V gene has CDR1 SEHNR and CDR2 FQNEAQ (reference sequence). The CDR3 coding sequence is TGTGCCAGCAGCTTAGCGCGGGGGGCCGCCGGGGAGCTGTTTTTT. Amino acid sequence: CASSLARGAAGELFF.

CDR3 residues: CASIPATLTGTDTQYF. CDR3 DNA: TGTGCCAGCATCCCCGCGACTTTGACTGGCACAGATACGCAGTATTTT. This sequence joins TRBV28 and TRBJ2-3; D is uncertain. Per the germline V gene, CDR1 is MDHEN and CDR2 is SYDVKM. V was shortened by 7 bases and J by 1 base, with 18 bases between the two germline ends. This CDR3 is built from 16 residues. The whole variable domain, filled in from reference TRBV28 and TRBJ2-3, reads DVKVTQSSRYLVKRTGEKVFLECVQDMDHENMFWYRQDPGLGLRLIYFSYDVKMKEKGDIPEGYSVSREKKERFSLILESASTNQTSMYLCASIPATLTGTDTQYFGPGTRLTVL.

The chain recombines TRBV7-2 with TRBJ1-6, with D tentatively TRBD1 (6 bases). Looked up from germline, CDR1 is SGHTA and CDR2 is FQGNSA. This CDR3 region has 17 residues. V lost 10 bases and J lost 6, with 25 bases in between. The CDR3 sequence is CATTLWGRGAGNSPLHF. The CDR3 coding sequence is TGTGCCACCACGCTTTGGGGCAGGGGCGCGGGTAATTCACCCCTCCACTTT.